These T cell receptor beta chains were read from a single sample in a study of human T cells and chemical hapten exposure. TCRdb recomputed calls from the RACE reads with MiXCR, one row per CDR3 protein. In the table there are some 170,000 distinct CDR3 sequences, about a fifth of which are singletons. The starting material was whole blood, obtained in connection with sensitization to the hapten diphenylcyclopropenone (DPC). These TCRs come from a woman aged 45-65 years with alopecia areata. Some clones in this sample may be carry-over from other donors' samples. Each CDR3 is given with its conserved first and last residue. The D gene is left open where the match is weak. Some rows mark clone size as missing; the rest say once, few, many or name a class of expanded clone.

V gene	clone size	D gene	J gene	CDR3 DNA	CDR3 protein
TRBV6-5	few	TRBD1	TRBJ1-5	TGTGCCAGCAGCCCCGACGGGACAGGCCTCCTCAATCAGCCCCAGCATTTT	CASSPDGTGLLNQPQHF
TRBV6-2/TRBV6-3	NA	TRBD2	TRBJ2-1	TGTGCCAGCAGGATCGGACTAGCGGCAGAGCAGTTCTTC	CASRIGLAAEQFF
TRBV5-1	few	NA	TRBJ1-2	TGCGCCAGCAGCTTAACCCAGAGTAACTATGGCTACACCTTC	CASSLTQSNYGYTF
TRBV29-1	NA	NA	TRBJ2-3	TGCAGCGTTCCAAGGACAGACCCAGATACGCAGTATTTT	CSVPRTDPDTQYF
TRBV7-9	NA	NA	TRBJ2-7	TGTGCCAGCAGTAATCCGGGCGAGCAGTACTTC	CASSNPGEQYF
TRBV29-1	few	NA	TRBJ1-1	TGCAGCGTCTCCCCTACCAACACTGAAGCTTTCTTT	CSVSPTNTEAFF
TRBV2	NA	NA	TRBJ2-3	TGTGCCAGCTATAAGGGGAGCACAGATACGCAGTATTTT	CASYKGSTDTQYF
TRBV2	few	NA	TRBJ2-2	TGTGCCAGCAGCTGGGACATTAACACCGGGGAGCTGTTTTTT	CASSWDINTGELFF
TRBV9	NA	NA	TRBJ2-3	TGTGCCAGCAGCGTAGGACCGGGAGAGACAGATACGCAGTATTTT	CASSVGPGETDTQYF
TRBV29-1	NA	NA	TRBJ2-1	TGCAGCGCCCAACCGGGGACCTACTCCCCTGAGCAGTTCTTC	CSAQPGTYSPEQFF
TRBV10-3	NA	TRBD2	TRBJ2-1	TGTGCCATCAGTGAGGGGGACAGCGGGAGGGCCCGGAGTGAGCAGTTCTTC	CAISEGDSGRARSEQFF
TRBV6-5	NA	TRBD2	TRBJ2-2	TGTGCCAGCAGTTTCCGGCGGGAGAGAGGGGAGCTGTTTTTT	CASSFRRERGELFF
TRBV20-1	few	TRBD1	TRBJ2-7	TGCAGTGCTAGATCCGGACAGGGAGTGGGGAACGAGCAGTACTTC	CSARSGQGVGNEQYF
TRBV6-5	NA	TRBD1	TRBJ2-5	TGTGCCAGCAGTTACTCGGGGACAGGGGTCCAAGAGACCCAGTACTTC	CASSYSGTGVQETQYF
TRBV23-1	NA	TRBD1	TRBJ2-1	TGCGCCAGCAGTCAATCGCCTATCGGGGACAGTGAGCAGTTCTTC	CASSQSPIGDSEQFF
TRBV5-1	few	NA	TRBJ2-3	TGCGCCAGCAGCGGCGCCCCGCAACCTTCGGATACGCAGTATTTT	CASSGAPQPSDTQYF
TRBV20-1	few	NA	TRBJ1-5	TGCAGTGCTAGAGCGGATAGGGAATATCAGCCCCAGCATTTT	CSARADREYQPQHF
TRBV3-1	NA	TRBD2	TRBJ2-7	TGTGCCAGCAGCCTACCGGGACTAGCTAACTACGAGCAGTACTTC	CASSLPGLANYEQYF
TRBV6-1	NA	NA	TRBJ2-5	TGTGCCAGCAGTGTGGCCAACAAAGAGACCCAGTACTTC	CASSVANKETQYF
TRBV29-1	NA	TRBD2	TRBJ2-3	TGCAGCGTTGAACATCTCAGCGGGAGTGGCACAGATACGCAGTATTTT	CSVEHLSGSGTDTQYF
TRBV27	few	TRBD1	TRBJ1-2	TGTGCCAGCAGTTGGACAGGGGGCTATGGCTACACCTTC	CASSWTGGYGYTF
TRBV18	NA	NA	TRBJ1-4	TGTGCCAGCTCACCACAGGGGACACTGGCTAATGAAAAACTGTTTTTT	CASSPQGTLANEKLFF
TRBV19	few	TRBD1	TRBJ2-3	TGTGCCAGTAGCCTGAGACAGGGTGGAGATACGCAGTATTTT	CASSLRQGGDTQYF
TRBV5-5	NA	TRBD1	TRBJ2-5	TGTGCCAGCAGCTTGCGGCAGGGGGAACGAGAGACCCAGTACTTC	CASSLRQGERETQYF
TRBV12-5	NA	NA	TRBJ2-3	TGTGCTAGTGGTTTTTATTTACAGGGCTATAGCACAGATACGCAGTATTTT	CASGFYLQGYSTDTQYF
TRBV7-9	few	TRBD1	TRBJ2-3	TGTGCCAGCAGTCCAAAGACAGGGAACACAGATACGCAGTATTTT	CASSPKTGNTDTQYF
TRBV20-1	NA	NA	TRBJ1-1	TGCAGTGCCAATCGCGCTAGCCTCGTCACTGAAGCTTTCTTT	CSANRASLVTEAFF
TRBV27	few	NA	TRBJ1-5	TGTGCCATAAGGGGTCGATGGCCCCAGCATTTT	CAIRGRWPQHF
TRBV12-3/TRBV12-4	few	NA	TRBJ1-1	TGTGCCAGCAGGGAGGGGGATTGGACTGAAGCTTTCTTT	CASREGDWTEAFF